This T cell receptor beta chain was retrieved from a study of cytomegalovirus exposure and HLA in healthy donors. Whole-study findings and limits: A list of 164 TCR beta chains associated with cytomegalovirus was given. The tendency of first-cohort TCR clusters to co-occur in the 120 validation repertoires was the finding of a later analysis.

The germline CDR1 and CDR2 sequences are SGHNT and YYREEE (reference sequence). V shed 6 bases, J shed 7 bases, and the junction held 9 bases outside the gene matches. The CDR3 runs to 13 residues. Turning to this clone: The antigen remains unidentified.

The validation cohort, a group of 90 to 150 subjects, included the donors and was separate from the approximately 700-subject first cohort. TCRdb's copy holds only in-frame clones and misses some; the assay was immunoSEQ multiplex PCR. The top ten clones hold about 11% of a sample with hundreds of thousands of clones, about 90% of them seen once. This TCR came from a man younger than 35 in good health and CMV-seropositive. Sequenced sample: PBMCs. The rearrangement links TRBV5-4 to TRBJ1-2; 7 bases are a match to TRBD1. As DNA, the CDR3 is TGTGCCAGCAAGGTAACAGGGGACGCTGGCTACACCTTC. Its translation is CASKVTGDAGYTF. Complete variable domain (other parts from reference TRBV5-4 and TRBJ1-2): ETGVTQSPTHLIKTRGQQVTLRCSSQSGHNTVSWYQQALGQGPQFIFQYYREEENGRGNFPPRFSGLQFPNYSSELNVNALELDDSALYLCASKVTGDAGYTFGSGTRLTVV.